Listed here are 25 T cell receptor beta chains from one sample, sequenced in a study of response to subunit inactivated influenza vaccine. In TCRdb, the RT-PCR reads were re-called with MiXCR into one record per CDR3 protein. Among under 550,000 distinct CDR3 sequences, approximately 7.7% were seen once, and the ten largest hold roughly 14%. The source material was PBMCs from blood, sampled 23 months after vaccination. The receptors were sampled from a man between 45 and 75 years old who received an inactivated influenza vaccine.

This clonotype was seen a handful of times. The rearrangement joins TRBV12-3 or TRBV12-4 to TRBJ1-2, with 8 positions matching TRBD1. V lost 6 bases to trimming and J lost 8 bases; unmatched junction nucleotides: 8. This CDR3 contains 13 residues. CDR3 loop: CASSPGGGRGYTF. The CDR3 nucleotides read TGTGCCAGCAGCCCAGGGGGCGGGAGGGGCTACACCTTC.

The chain carries TRBV5-1 and TRBJ1-1; maybe TRBD1 (5 bases). This CDR3 is 14 amino acids long. Germline V gene lookup returns CDR1 SGHRS and CDR2 YFSETQ. V lost 1 base and J lost 2, with 9 bases in between. CDR3 DNA: TGCGCCAGCAGCTTGATGACAGATAACACTGAAGCTTTCTTT. This translates into CASSLMTDNTEAFF.

This clonotype was seen a few times. The V call is TRBV20-1, the J call TRBJ1-5; no clear D. The CDR3 loop spans 14 amino acids. V lost 6 bases, J lost 3 bases, and 15 bases lay in between. The germline V gene encodes CDR1 DFQATT and CDR2 SNEGSKA (reference sequence). CDR3 coding DNA: TGCAGTGCAAACCGCGGGCAGCCCAATCAGCCCCAGCATTTT. It specifies CSANRGQPNQPQHF.

This clonotype was picked up many times. The chain combines TRBV12-3 or TRBV12-4 with TRBJ2-1, with D tentatively TRBD2 (5 bases). Trimming pared 2 bases from V and 12 bases from J, leaving 23 bases between. This CDR3 comprises 16 residues. The CDR3 reads CASSLFLGEIQWWQFF. DNA for the CDR3: TGTGCCAGCAGTTTATTTCTCGGGGAGATACAATGGTGGCAGTTCTTC.

The table lists this clonotype with many counts. The chain carries TRBV10-3 and TRBJ2-5, with 11 nucleotides matching TRBD2. Germline assignment: CDR1 ENHRY and CDR2 SYGVKD. The CDR3 loop spans 15 amino acids. V was clipped by 3 bases and J by 2 bases; unmatched bases: 2. The CDR3 DNA reads as TGTGCCATCAGTGATACTAGCGGGGGACAAGAGACCCAGTACTTC. Protein: CAISDTSGGQETQYF.

V is TRBV24-1 and J is TRBJ2-1, with D possibly TRBD2 on 5 matching bases. V lost 9 bases, J lost 0 bases, and 11 bases lay in between. CDR1 KGHDR and CDR2 SFDVKD come from the germline V gene. This CDR3 is 14 amino acids long. The CDR3 here is CATGGGSSYNEQFF. CDR3 nucleotides: TGTGCCACCGGTGGAGGCAGCTCCTACAATGAGCAGTTCTTC.

V gene TRBV5-1 combines with J gene TRBJ1-1; D gene uncertain. The V end lost 0 bases, the J end lost 0 bases, and 9 bases lay between the germline ends. The CDR3 is 15 residues long. Germline assignment: CDR1 SGHRS and CDR2 YFSETQ. The CDR3 DNA reads as TGCGCCAGCAGCTTGGAGTCCCCCATGAACACTGAAGCTTTCTTT. It is translated as CASSLESPMNTEAFF.

This clonotype was seen at least ten times. The CDR3 DNA follows: TGTGCCAGCAGCTTAGACCCCCGGAAACCCCTCCACTTT. It codes for CASSLDPRKPLHF. The chain employs TRBV7-9 and TRBJ1-6; D is unclear. This CDR3 comprises 13 residues. The germline V gene encodes CDR1 SEHNR and CDR2 FQNEAQ (reference sequence). V lost 1 base and J lost 12, with 10 bases in between.

The chain has TRBV6-1 and TRBJ2-7; 11 bases match TRBD2. Trimming took 10 bases from V and 4 from J; bases not matched to a gene: 15. This CDR3 region has 16 residues. Per germline, CDR1 MNHNS and CDR2 SASEGT. The CDR3 region has the DNA TGTGCCACCTTAATCGCGGCCGGGACTAGCGGTTACGAGCAGTACTTC. Translating it yields CATLIAAGTSGYEQYF.

The gene calls are TRBV7-3 and TRBJ2-7, with D possibly TRBD1 on 5 matching bases. Germline V lookup: CDR1 SGHTA, CDR2 FQGTGA. The CDR3 is made up of 15 amino acids. V was shortened by 5 bases and J by 3 bases, with 17 bases between the two germline ends. The CDR3 region has the DNA TGTGCCAGCAGCGTGGGTTGGGGCAGAGACTACGAGCAGTACTTC. This translates into CASSVGWGRDYEQYF.

V usage is TRBV11-1 and J usage is TRBJ2-3; 15 bases match TRBD2. The CDR3 has 19 amino acids. Germline V gives CDR1 SGHAT, CDR2 FQDESV (reference sequence). After removal of 5 bases from V and 2 bases from J, the junction contained 11 bases not matched to a gene. Here the CDR3 DNA reads TGTGCCAGCAGCCGGACTAGCGGGAGGGCACCAACTTTCACAGATACGCAGTATTTT. Encoded protein: CASSRTSGRAPTFTDTQYF.

This clonotype was detected ten times or more. The chain uses TRBV10-3 and TRBJ1-6; D remains unclear. Per germline, CDR1 ENHRY and CDR2 SYGVKD. This CDR3 comprises 13 residues. V was shortened by 7 bases and J by 8 bases, with 12 bases between the two germline ends. The CDR3 loop is CAITLRFDSPLHF. The CDR3 nucleotides are TGTGCCATCACCTTACGGTTTGATTCACCCCTCCACTTT.

The rearrangement uses TRBV20-1 and TRBJ1-5; TRBD1 might be the D (6 bases). Trimming pared 3 bases from V and 7 bases from J, leaving 13 bases between. CDR3 length: 13 residues. Germline CDR1 and CDR2: DFQATT and SNEGSKA (reference sequence). The DNA for the CDR3 is TGCAGTGCTAGGGGCAGGGGAGACCAGCCCCAGCATTTT. Encoded protein: CSARGRGDQPQHF.

V usage is TRBV2 and J usage is TRBJ2-2; no reliable D call. CDR1 and CDR2 (germline): SNHLY, FYNNEI. V was pared by 2 bases and J by 5 bases, with 9 bases between. The CDR3 is made up of 14 amino acids. For the CDR3, the DNA is TGTGCCAGCAGTGAAAGGTTGACTACCGGGGAGCTGTTTTTT. Translated, it gives CASSERLTTGELFF.

The sample holds one count of this clonotype. The rearrangement links TRBV5-1 to TRBJ2-5; D is uncertain. The V and J ends lost 1 base and 5 bases respectively, with 9 bases between them. Germline values: CDR1 SGHRS, CDR2 YFSETQ. The CDR3 consists of 13 residues. In nucleotides, the CDR3 is TGCGCCAGCAGCTTGAGTCTGCTCGAGACCCAGTACTTC. Its translation is CASSLSLLETQYF.

This clonotype was observed a few times. This sequence joins TRBV12-3 or TRBV12-4 and TRBJ2-3; the D is unclear. Trimming removed 3 bases at V and 4 bases at J, with 14 bases between. There are 15 residues in the CDR3. CDR3 DNA: TGTGCCAGCAGTTTTGACTTACAAAGCGCAGATACGCAGTATTTT. It codes for CASSFDLQSADTQYF.

This clonotype was counted between two and nine times. The J gene is TRBJ1-2, the V gene TRBV4-1; TRBD1 is a possible D gene (5 bases). Trimming took 2 bases from V and 7 from J, leaving 17 bases between them. Germline V lookup: CDR1 MGHRA, CDR2 YSYEKL. CDR3 length: 15 amino acids. The CDR3 sequence is CASSQPGSWQGGYTF. The CDR3 bases are TGCGCCAGCAGCCAACCCGGTAGTTGGCAGGGTGGCTACACCTTC.

This clonotype turned up a few times. The chain is built from TRBV24-1 and TRBJ2-2; D may match TRBD1 or TRBD2 (5 bases each). The CDR3 is made up of 17 amino acids. Germline V gene lookup returns CDR1 KGHDR and CDR2 SFDVKD. The V gene lost 5 bases and the J gene lost 7 bases, with 22 bases spanning the gap. In nucleotides, the CDR3 is TGTGCCACCAGTGCGACCCGGGGCTCCAGGGCGGTCGGGGAGCTGTTTTTT. It translates to CATSATRGSRAVGELFF.

This clonotype was counted between two and nine times. The chain has TRBV6-1 and TRBJ2-7; D might be TRBD1 or TRBD2, each matching 5 bases. Between the trimmed V and J ends, which lost 6 bases and 4 bases, there was a span of 16 bases. This CDR3 is built from 14 residues. From germline, CDR1 is MNHNS and CDR2 SASEGT. The CDR3 protein is CASSEGSPPYEQYF. The CDR3 bases are TGTGCCAGCAGCGAGGGGTCCCCCCCGTACGAGCAGTACTTC.

This clonotype has at least ten counts. The chain employs TRBV20-1 and TRBJ2-5, with D possibly matching TRBD1 (6 bases). Germline V gene data show CDR1 as DFQATT and CDR2 as SNEGSKA (reference sequence). Trimming cost V 6 bases and J 1 base, with 18 bases left between them. The CDR3 spans 15 residues. In nucleotides, the CDR3 is TGCAGTGCCCCTGAGATGCTCAGGGGCCAAGAGACCCAGTACTTC. This translates into CSAPEMLRGQETQYF.

This sequence joins TRBV2 and TRBJ1-6; D unclear. V lost 10 bases and J 2 bases, leaving 9 bases between the germline ends. Per germline, CDR1 SNHLY and CDR2 FYNNEI. The CDR3 has 13 residues. The CDR3 sequence: CANRRTYNSPLHF. The CDR3 DNA is TGTGCCAACCGAAGGACCTATAATTCACCCCTCCACTTT. Combining the CDR3 with reference TRBV2 and TRBJ1-6 gives the whole variable domain EPEVTQTPSHQVTQMGQEVILRCVPISNHLYFYWYRQILGQKVEFLVSFYNNEISEKSEIFDDQFSVERPDGSNFTLKIRSTKLEDSAMYFCANRRTYNSPLHFGNGTRLTVT.

In this sample, this clonotype turned up a few times. This sequence joins TRBV7-9 and TRBJ2-1, with 9 nucleotides matching TRBD2. CDR3 length equals 16 residues. The ends lost 4 bases at V and 9 bases at J; junction bases unmatched: 13. The germline V gene encodes CDR1 SEHNR and CDR2 FQNEAQ (reference sequence). The CDR3, as DNA: TGTGCCAGCAGCTCCGCTTTGGGCGGGGGGGCCACTGAGCAGTTCTTC. Protein: CASSSALGGGATEQFF.

This rearrangement joins TRBV3-1 to TRBJ2-1, with D possibly matching TRBD2 (6 bases). Per germline, CDR1 LGHDT and CDR2 YNNKEL (reference sequence). This CDR3 has 13 amino acids. With 0 bases removed from V and 9 bases from J, the gap between germline ends came to 9 bases. CDR3 loop: CASSQERGGEQFF. The CDR3, as DNA: TGTGCCAGCAGCCAAGAGCGGGGAGGTGAGCAGTTCTTC.

This clonotype was observed a few times. The chain links TRBV12-3 or TRBV12-4 to TRBJ2-7; 7 bases line up with TRBD1. The CDR3 covers 14 residues. V lost 4 bases and J lost 3; bases outside the gene matches: 6. CDR3: CASSSWDSYYEQYF. The CDR3 DNA reads as TGTGCCAGCAGTTCGTGGGACAGCTACTACGAGCAGTACTTC.

J is TRBJ2-3 and V is TRBV28; 7 bases line up with TRBD2. J was trimmed by 3 bases and V by 5 bases; bases with no gene match: 11. Germline V gene data show CDR1 as MDHEN and CDR2 as SYDVKM. This CDR3 has 16 amino acids. The CDR3 is CASSLGTTGWTDTQYF. CDR3 DNA: TGTGCCAGCAGTCTCGGGACTACCGGGTGGACAGATACGCAGTATTTT.